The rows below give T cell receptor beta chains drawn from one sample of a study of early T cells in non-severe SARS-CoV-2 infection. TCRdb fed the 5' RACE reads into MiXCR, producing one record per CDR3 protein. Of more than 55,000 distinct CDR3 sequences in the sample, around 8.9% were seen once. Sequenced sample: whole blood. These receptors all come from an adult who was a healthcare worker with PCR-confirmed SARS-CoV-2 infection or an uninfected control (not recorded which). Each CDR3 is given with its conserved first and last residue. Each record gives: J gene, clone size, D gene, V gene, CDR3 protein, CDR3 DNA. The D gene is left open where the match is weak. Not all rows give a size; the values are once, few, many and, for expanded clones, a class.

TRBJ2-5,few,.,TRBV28,CASSQQVQETQYF,TGTGCCAGCAGTCAACAGGTTCAAGAGACCCAGTACTTC
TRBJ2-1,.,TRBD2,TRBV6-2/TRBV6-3,CASSYGLAGSSNEQFF,TGTGCCAGCAGTTACGGGCTAGCGGGGTCAAGTAATGAGCAGTTCTTC
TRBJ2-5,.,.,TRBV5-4,CASSPPQERETQYF,TGTGCCAGCAGCCCACCTCAAGAGAGGGAGACCCAGTACTTC
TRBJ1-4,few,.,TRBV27,CASRGVATNEKLFF,TGTGCCAGCAGGGGGGTTGCAACTAATGAAAAACTGTTTTTT
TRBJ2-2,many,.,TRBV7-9,CASSPRGSSGELFF,TGTGCCAGCAGCCCACGGGGTTCGTCCGGGGAGCTGTTTTTT
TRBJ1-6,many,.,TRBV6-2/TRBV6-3,CASSYGISPLHF,TGTGCCAGCAGTTACGGAATTTCACCCCTCCACTTT
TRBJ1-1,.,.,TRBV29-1,CSAQGHKNTEAFF,TGCAGCGCCCAGGGACACAAGAACACTGAAGCTTTCTTT
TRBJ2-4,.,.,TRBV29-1,CSVTLAKNIQYF,TGCAGCGTTACCCTAGCCAAAAACATTCAGTACTTC
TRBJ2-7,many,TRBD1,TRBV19,CASSRDRGQGTYEQYF,TGTGCCAGTAGTCGAGATAGGGGACAGGGGACCTACGAGCAGTACTTC
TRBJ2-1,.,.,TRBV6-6,CASSIRGDRSYNEQFF,TGTGCCAGCAGTATAAGAGGGGACCGCTCCTACAATGAGCAGTTCTTC
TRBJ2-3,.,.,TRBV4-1,CASSQATAKVRYTDTQYF,TGCGCCAGCAGCCAAGCTACCGCTAAAGTGAGGTACACAGATACGCAGTATTTT
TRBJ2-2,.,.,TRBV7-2,CASSPMQSGYTGELFF,TGTGCCAGCAGCCCAATGCAGTCAGGGTATACCGGGGAGCTGTTTTTT
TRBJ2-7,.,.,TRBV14,CASSYGQGGYEQYF,TGTGCCAGCAGCTACGGGCAGGGAGGCTACGAGCAGTACTTC
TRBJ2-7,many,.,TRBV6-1,CASSERTNYEQYF,TGTGCCAGCAGTGAAAGGACCAACTACGAGCAGTACTTC
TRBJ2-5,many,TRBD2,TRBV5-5,CASSFGLAGGETQYF,TGTGCCAGCAGCTTTGGGCTAGCGGGAGGGGAGACCCAGTACTTC
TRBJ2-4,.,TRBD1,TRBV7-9,CASSLETGGFKNIQYF,TGTGCCAGCAGCTTAGAGACAGGGGGCTTCAAAAACATTCAGTACTTC
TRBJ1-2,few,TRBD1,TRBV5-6,CASSLGRGMYGYTF,TGTGCCAGCAGCTTAGGCAGGGGGATGTATGGCTACACCTTC
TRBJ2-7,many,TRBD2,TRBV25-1,CASNVAGGYEQYF,TGTGCCAGTAACGTAGCGGGAGGCTACGAGCAGTACTTC
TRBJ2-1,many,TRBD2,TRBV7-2,CASAKGLAGGQYNEQFF,TGTGCCAGCGCCAAGGGGCTAGCGGGAGGACAATACAATGAGCAGTTCTTC
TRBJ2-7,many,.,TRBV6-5,CASSSNGPTKNYEQYF,TGTGCCAGCAGTTCGAATGGGCCTACCAAGAACTACGAGCAGTACTTC
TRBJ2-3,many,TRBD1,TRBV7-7,CASSPDRGYSTDTQYF,TGTGCTAGCAGTCCCGACAGGGGGTATTCCACAGATACGCAGTATTTT
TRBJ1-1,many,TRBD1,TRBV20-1,CSASGGGKNTEAFF,TGCAGTGCGTCAGGGGGCGGAAAGAACACTGAAGCCTTCTTT
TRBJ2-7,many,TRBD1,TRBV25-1,CASSGPRDRLTSYEQYF,TGTGCCAGCAGTGGCCCCCGGGACAGGCTCACCTCCTACGAGCAGTACTTC
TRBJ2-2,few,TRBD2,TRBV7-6,CASSSRTSGVTGELFF,TGTGCCAGCAGCTCACGGACTAGCGGGGTCACCGGGGAGCTGTTTTTT
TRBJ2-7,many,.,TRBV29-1,CSVFFGTTSYEQYF,TGCAGCGTTTTCTTCGGGACCACCTCCTACGAGCAGTACTTC
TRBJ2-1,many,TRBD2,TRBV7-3,CASSPTSGHYNEQFF,TGTGCCAGCAGCCCAACTAGCGGGCACTACAATGAGCAGTTCTTC
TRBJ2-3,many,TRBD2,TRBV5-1,CASSLDLLAGGLDTQYF,TGCGCCAGCAGCTTGGACTTACTAGCGGGAGGCTTAGATACGCAGTATTTT
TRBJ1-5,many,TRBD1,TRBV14,CASSQQGDQPQHF,TGTGCCAGCAGCCAACAGGGGGATCAGCCCCAGCATTTT
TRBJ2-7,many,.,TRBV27,CASNRVGIDEQYF,TGTGCCAGTAACAGGGTTGGAATCGACGAGCAGTACTTC
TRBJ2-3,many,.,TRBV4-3,CASSPGGGPDTQYF,TGCGCCAGCAGCCCGGGTGGGGGACCTGATACGCAGTATTTT
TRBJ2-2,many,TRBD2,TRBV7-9,CASRPGAAGTGELFF,TGTGCCAGCAGGCCCGGCGCAGCGGGGACCGGGGAGCTGTTTTTT
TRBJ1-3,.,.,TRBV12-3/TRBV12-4,CARDFGGARGNTIYF,TGTGCCAGGGACTTTGGGGGGGCGCGGGGAAACACCATATATTTT
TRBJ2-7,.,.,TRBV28,CASSLETAASYEQYF,TGTGCCAGCAGTTTAGAGACAGCCGCCTCCTACGAGCAGTACTTC
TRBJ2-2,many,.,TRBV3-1,CASSQGVVITGELFF,TGTGCCAGCAGCCAGGGGGTAGTAATCACCGGGGAGCTGTTTTTT
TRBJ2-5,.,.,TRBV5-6,CASSLQHQETQYF,TGTGCCAGCAGCTTACAGCACCAAGAGACCCAGTACTTC
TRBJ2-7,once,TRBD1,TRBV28,CASRRGQGASYEQYF,TGTGCCAGCAGGCGAGGACAGGGGGCCTCCTACGAGCAGTACTTC
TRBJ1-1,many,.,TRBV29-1,CSVLLNMAEAFF,TGCAGCGTCCTCCTCAACATGGCTGAAGCTTTCTTT
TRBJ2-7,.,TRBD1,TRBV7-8,CASSPPGTGGHEQYF,TGTGCCAGCAGCCCACCCGGGACAGGGGGACACGAGCAGTACTTC
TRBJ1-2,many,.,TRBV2,CASSSTMYYGYTF,TGTGCCAGCAGTTCCACGATGTACTATGGCTACACCTTC
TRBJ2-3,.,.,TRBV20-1,CSARGAYTQYF,TGCAGTGCTAGAGGGGCATATACGCAGTATTTT
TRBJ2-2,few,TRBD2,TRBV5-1,CASSLGTSGDTGELFF,TGCGCCAGCAGCTTAGGGACTAGCGGGGACACCGGGGAGCTGTTTTTT
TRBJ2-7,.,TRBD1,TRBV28,CASSLWIGTGDYEQYF,TGTGCCAGCAGTTTATGGATTGGGACAGGGGACTACGAGCAGTACTTC
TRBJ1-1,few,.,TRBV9,CASSVGAGGATEAFF,TGTGCCAGCAGCGTAGGGGCGGGAGGGGCCACTGAAGCTTTCTTT
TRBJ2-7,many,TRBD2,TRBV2,CASRTSPGGGYEQYF,TGTGCCAGCAGAACCTCTCCGGGAGGCGGCTACGAGCAGTACTTC
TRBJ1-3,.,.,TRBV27,CASSLRGGRGLGNTIYF,TGTGCCAGCAGTTTACGCGGGGGTAGGGGTCTTGGAAACACCATATATTTT
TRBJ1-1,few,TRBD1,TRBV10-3,CAITGTGGTEAFF,TGTGCCATCACCGGGACAGGGGGCACTGAAGCTTTCTTT
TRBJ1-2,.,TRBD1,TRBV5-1,CASSRQGISGYTF,TGCGCCAGCAGCAGACAGGGGATATCCGGCTACACCTTC
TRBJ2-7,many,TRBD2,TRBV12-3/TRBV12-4,CASSLRTSYEQYF,TGTGCCAGCAGTTTAAGGACTAGCTACGAGCAGTACTTC
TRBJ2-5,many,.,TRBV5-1,CASSFSETQYF,TGCGCCAGCAGCTTCTCAGAGACCCAGTACTTC
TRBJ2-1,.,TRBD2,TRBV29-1,CSVASLAGGGNEQFF,TGCAGCGTTGCTTCGCTAGCGGGAGGGGGCAATGAGCAGTTCTTC
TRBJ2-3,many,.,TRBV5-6,CASSLPDSTDTQYF,TGTGCCAGCAGCTTGCCGGATAGCACAGATACGCAGTATTTT
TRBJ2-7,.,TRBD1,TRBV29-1,CSVEEDRGYEQYF,TGCAGCGTTGAGGAGGACAGGGGTTACGAGCAGTACTTC
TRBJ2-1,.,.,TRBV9,CASSVVGVAYNEQFF,TGTGCCAGCAGCGTAGTCGGTGTAGCCTACAATGAGCAGTTCTTC
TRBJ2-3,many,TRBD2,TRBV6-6,CASSPIAGGSTDTQYF,TGTGCCAGCAGTCCTATAGCGGGAGGGAGCACAGATACGCAGTATTTT